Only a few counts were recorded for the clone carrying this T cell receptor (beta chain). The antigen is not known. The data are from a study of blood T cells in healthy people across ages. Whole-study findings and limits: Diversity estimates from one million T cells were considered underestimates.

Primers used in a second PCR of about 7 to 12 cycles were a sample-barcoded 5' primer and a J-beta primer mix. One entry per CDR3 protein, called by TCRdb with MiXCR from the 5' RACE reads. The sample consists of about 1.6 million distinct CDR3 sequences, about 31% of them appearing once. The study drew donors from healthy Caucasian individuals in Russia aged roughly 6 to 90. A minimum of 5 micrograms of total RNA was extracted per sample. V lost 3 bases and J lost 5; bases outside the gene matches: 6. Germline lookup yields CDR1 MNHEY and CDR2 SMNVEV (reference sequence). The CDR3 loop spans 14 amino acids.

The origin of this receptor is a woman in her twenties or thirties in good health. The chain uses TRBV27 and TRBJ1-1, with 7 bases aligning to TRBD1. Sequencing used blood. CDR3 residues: CASSFGGGATEAFF. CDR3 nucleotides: TGTGCCAGCAGTTTCGGAGGGGGCGCGACTGAAGCTTTCTTT.